This is a list of T cell receptor beta chains from one sample in a study of blood T cell repertoires in COVID-19. The method was immunoSEQ multiplex PCR; TCRdb's version includes in-frame clones alone and lacks a portion of them. There are about 290,000 clones in the sample; 86% occur only once, and approximately 3% lies in the top ten. Sequencing input: peripheral blood. These receptors came from a woman aged 30 to 39 with active or convalescent COVID-19. CDR3s include the opening cysteine and the closing phenylalanine or tryptophan.

>TRBJ1-5|14|TRBV15
CATSRDGLGETQHF
>TRBJ2-1|15|TRBV2
CASSPSRGGAGEQFF
>TRBJ1-2|11|TRBV6-4
CASRQGAAYTF
>TRBJ2-1|15|TRBV23-1
CASSQSGRGQNEQFF
>TRBJ1-1|11|TRBV5-1
CASSGGDEAFF
>TRBJ1-2|17|TRBV7-9
CASSFGLEAGGPPGYTF
>TRBJ1-1|14|TRBV7-9
CASSLRGLGTEAFF
>TRBJ1-2|15|TRBV30
CAWSVPVRASGGYTF
>TRBJ1-4|12|TRBV20-1
CSASLWGEKLFF
>TRBJ2-5|15|TRBV24-1
CATSDSLDRGETQYF